The clone carrying this TCR beta chain was observed a handful of times. The record originates from a study of glioma-infiltrating T cells. The CDR3 is 16 amino acids. V shed 6 bases and J 5 bases; nucleotides not matched to a gene: 10. Germline V gene sequence: CDR1 SNHLY, CDR2 FYNNEI. Using RNA template, CDR3s of TCR alpha and beta were amplified with iRepertoire arm-PCR. TCRdb re-derived calls from the multiplex PCR reads in MiXCR, one entry per CDR3 protein. This sample has around 20,000 distinct CDR3 sequences, with 20% to 25% found just once. The rearrangement links TRBV2 to TRBJ1-6; 7 bases agree with TRBD1. Specimen: glioma tissue, nonneoplastic brain tissue, or PBMCs (not recorded which). The TCR originated in a human donor with low-grade glioma or glioblastoma, undergoing nonglioma brain surgery, or in good health (not recorded which). In nucleotides, the CDR3 is TGTGCCAGCAGGAACTGGGGGACAGTTAATAATTCACCCCTCCACTTT. Protein sequence: CASRNWGTVNNSPLHF. The whole variable domain, filled in from reference TRBV2 and TRBJ1-6, reads EPEVTQTPSHQVTQMGQEVILRCVPISNHLYFYWYRQILGQKVEFLVSFYNNEISEKSEIFDDQFSVERPDGSNFTLKIRSTKLEDSAMYFCASRNWGTVNNSPLHFGNGTRLTVT.